The present entry profiles one T cell receptor beta chain with its context. Its antigen is still unknown. Vbeta (60) and Jbeta (13) primers were used in the PCR. Only in-frame clones appear in the TCRdb table, and some are missing; sequencing was by immunoSEQ multiplex PCR. Of approximately 73,000 clones in the sample, 60% to 85% are singletons; the top ten hold less than 25%. CDR3 length equals 14 residues. The germline V gene encodes CDR1 SEHNR and CDR2 FQNEAQ (reference sequence). V was shortened by 3 bases and J by 7 bases, with 12 bases between the two germline ends. This record belongs to a study of cytomegalovirus exposure and HLA in healthy donors. Study-level findings and limits: Compared with the roughly 700-donor mean, an Asian-associated ancestry cluster reportedly had fewer N-insertions, according to a later analysis. The study labeled 164 TCR beta chains cytomegalovirus-associated. Sequencing had likely introduced a cluster of highly shared sequence variants as an artifact.

This receptor was taken from a woman aged 40 to 50 in good health and CMV-seropositive. Sequencing was carried out using PBMCs. This chain uses TRBV7-9 with TRBJ1-4; possible D gene TRBD1, 6 bases. The chain's CDR3 is CASSFDRWGEKLFF. CDR3 DNA sequence: TGTGCCAGCAGCTTCGACAGGTGGGGTGAAAAACTGTTTTTT.